One sample yielded the 23 T cell receptor beta chains listed below, sequenced in a study of blood T cell repertoires in COVID-19. Using immunoSEQ multiplex PCR, the repertoire was profiled, and TCRdb retains in-frame clones only, with some absent. In the table there are about 300,000 clones, approximately 89% of which are singletons. The sequenced sample was peripheral blood. The source of these receptors is a woman in her 30s with COVID-19, enrolled during active disease.

CDR3 in amino acids: CASRWDRGRGDYGYTF. The CDR3 nucleotides read TGTGCCAGCAGATGGGACAGGGGGCGAGGGGACTATGGCTACACCTTC. This chain links TRBV2 with TRBJ1-2; 12 bases fit TRBD1. This CDR3 is 16 amino acids long. Germline CDR1 is SNHLY and CDR2 is FYNNEI. The junction had 8 bases not matched to a gene; V was cut back by 6 bases and J by 3 bases.

The gene calls are TRBV7-2 and TRBJ1-1; a weak D match, TRBD1 (5 bases). CDR3 length: 16 amino acids. In germline, CDR1 is SGHTA, CDR2 FQGNSA. The V and J ends lost 5 bases and 0 bases respectively, with 16 bases between them. DNA of the CDR3: TGTGCCAGCAGCCCGATCGTAGGGGATATGAACACTGAAGCTTTCTTT. This gives the protein CASSPIVGDMNTEAFF.

The chain links TRBV6-5 to TRBJ2-5; D remains ambiguous. V was cut by 3 bases and J by 5 bases, with 13 bases left in between. Germline CDR1 is MNHEY and CDR2 is SVGAGI. The CDR3 loop spans 14 amino acids. Here the CDR3 DNA reads TGTGCCAGCAGTTATTCCGACACTGGGGAGACCCAGTACTTC. Amino acid sequence: CASSYSDTGETQYF.

The gene calls are TRBV5-5 and TRBJ2-7, with D possibly TRBD2 on 7 matching bases. V was pared by 4 bases and J by 3 bases, with 14 bases between. CDR1 is SGHKS and CDR2 is YYEKEE in the germline V gene (reference sequence). The CDR3 loop spans 14 amino acids. The CDR3: CASSPRGGHYEQYV. The DNA of the CDR3 is TGTGCCAGCAGCCCGAGGGGGGGGCACTACGAGCAGTACGTC.

V and J are TRBV11-2 and TRBJ1-1; D is possibly TRBD1 (5 bases). Trimming took off 4 bases at V and 3 bases at J, with 12 bases between the two ends. This CDR3 comprises 14 residues. Germline lookup yields CDR1 SGHAT and CDR2 FQNNGV. The chain's CDR3 is CASSWTIEDTEAFF. In DNA, the CDR3 is TGTGCCAGCAGCTGGACAATTGAGGACACTGAAGCTTTCTTT. Complete variable domain (other parts from reference TRBV11-2 and TRBJ1-1): EAGVAQSPRYKIIEKRQSVAFWCNPISGHATLYWYQQILGQGPKLLIQFQNNGVVDDSQLPKDRFSAERLKGVDSTLKIQPAKLEDSAVYLCASSWTIEDTEAFFGQGTRLTVV.

The rearrangement uses TRBV12-3 or TRBV12-4 and TRBJ2-7, with D uncertain. Trimming took 3 bases from V and 3 from J, leaving 3 bases between them. CDR3 size: 11 residues. CDR3: CASSFIYEQYF. Written as DNA, the CDR3 is TGTGCCAGCAGTTTTATCTACGAGCAGTACTTC.

The CDR3 here is CASSPWRGGMTQYF. The CDR3 nucleotides read TGTGCCAGCAGTCCCTGGAGGGGCGGGATGACCCAGTACTTC. The chain recombines TRBV27 with TRBJ2-5, with D possibly matching TRBD2 (6 bases). Germline CDR1 is MNHEY and CDR2 is SMNVEV (reference sequence). The CDR3 length is 14 residues. Trimming cost V 5 bases and J 7 bases, with 17 bases left between them.

CDR3 nucleotide sequence: TGTGCCAGCTCATTCGCGGCGCCAGAGCCAACTTTTAACTATGGCTACACCTTC. Protein: CASSFAAPEPTFNYGYTF. The chain has TRBV18 and TRBJ1-2; the D is unclear. V lost 5 bases and J 1 base, leaving 23 bases between the germline ends. This CDR3 comprises 18 residues. CDR1 is KGHSH and CDR2 is LQKENI in the germline V gene.

The rearrangement links TRBV5-6 to TRBJ1-6; D uncertain. Between the trimmed V and J ends, which lost 4 bases and 10 bases, there was a span of 12 bases. CDR1 is SGHDT and CDR2 is YYEEEE in the germline V gene. This CDR3 is 13 amino acids long. CDR3 coding DNA: TGTGCCAGCAGCCCGGGAGGCGGATCACCCCTCCACTTT. It encodes CASSPGGGSPLHF.

The chain recombines TRBV3-1 (or the pseudogene TRBV3-2) with TRBJ1-2, with D possibly being TRBD1 (5 bases). CDR1 is LGHDT, CDR2 YNNKEL, per germline (reference sequence). The CDR3 length is 15 residues. The V end lost 0 bases, the J end lost 2 bases, and 10 bases lay between the germline ends. The CDR3 nucleotides read TGTGCCAGCAGCCAAGAGCCCAGGGCGAACTATGGCTACACCTTC. Protein: CASSQEPRANYGYTF.

The V call is TRBV27, the J call TRBJ1-2, with 8 nucleotides matching TRBD1. CDR1 is MNHEY, CDR2 SMNVEV, per germline (reference sequence). The junction had 4 bases not matched to a gene; V was cut back by 7 bases and J by 6 bases. CDR3 length: 12 amino acids. The CDR3 loop reads CASKDRGDGYTF. The CDR3 nucleotides are TGTGCCAGCAAAGACAGGGGCGATGGCTACACCTTC.

The rearrangement joins TRBV6-5 to TRBJ2-1; TRBD2 matches 14 bases. V lost 5 bases and J lost 7; bases outside the gene matches: 4. The CDR3 is 15 residues long. In germline, CDR1 is MNHEY, CDR2 SVGAGI. The CDR3 sequence: CASSPGTSGGNEQFF. DNA of the CDR3: TGTGCCAGCAGTCCCGGGACTAGCGGGGGTAATGAGCAGTTCTTC.

This rearrangement joins TRBV19 to TRBJ1-2, with TRBD1 identical over 10 bases. The CDR3 contains 14 residues. Unmatched junction bases numbered 6, after V lost 6 bases and J lost 5 bases. Germline V CDR1 and CDR2: LNHDA, SQIVND (reference sequence). The CDR3 nucleotides are TGTGCCAGTAGCGGGACAGGGGCAGGATATGGCTACACCTTC. Translated: CASSGTGAGYGYTF.

This sequence joins TRBV15 and TRBJ1-1, with a possible D match to TRBD1 (6 bases). The germline V and J ends were trimmed by 0 bases and 4 bases, with 12 bases remaining between them. The CDR3 is 15 residues long. Germline V gives CDR1 LNHNV, CDR2 YYDKDF (reference sequence). The CDR3 sequence: CATSRDSGVGTEAFF. The CDR3 DNA is TGTGCCACCAGCAGAGACTCAGGGGTAGGCACTGAAGCTTTCTTT.

A remark on this clone: One end of the junction varies from germline; a read error may be responsible. The genes are TRBV2 and TRBJ1-2; tentative D call: TRBD1 (5 bases). This CDR3 spans 11 amino acids. Germline V gene sequence: CDR1 SNHLY, CDR2 FYNNEI. CDR3 region: CASSDRQGFPF. CDR3 DNA: TGTGCCAGCAGTGATAGGCAGGGATTCCCTTTC.

This chain uses TRBV5-1 with TRBJ2-5; 8 nucleotides match TRBD1. Looked up from germline, CDR1 is SGHRS and CDR2 is YFSETQ. With 4 bases clipped from V and 5 bases from J, the junction kept 13 bases outside the gene matches. The CDR3 has 16 amino acids. CDR3 residues: CASSAPGQGLGETQYF. CDR3 in DNA: TGCGCCAGCAGCGCCCCCGGACAGGGCCTGGGTGAGACCCAGTACTTC.

V gene TRBV11-2 combines with J gene TRBJ2-4; 8 positions match TRBD2. Germline values: CDR1 SGHAT, CDR2 FQNNGV. Trimming at V came to 4 bases and at J to 5 bases, leaving 16 bases not matched to a gene. This CDR3 has 18 residues. CDR3 coding DNA: TGTGCCAGCAGCTACCACCTTTACCGGGGGGGCCAACAAAACATTCAGTACTTC. Translation: CASSYHLYRGGQQNIQYF. The entire variable domain, with the rest obtained from reference TRBV11-2 and TRBJ2-4, is as follows: EAGVAQSPRYKIIEKRQSVAFWCNPISGHATLYWYQQILGQGPKLLIQFQNNGVVDDSQLPKDRFSAERLKGVDSTLKIQPAKLEDSAVYLCASSYHLYRGGQQNIQYFGAGTRLSVL.

This clone has more than one count but fewer than ten. This CDR3 reads CASSLEGQGAFLAFF. CDR3 sequence (DNA): TGCGCCAGCAGCCTGGAGGGACAGGGGGCATTTCTGGCTTTCTTT. V gene TRBV5-1 combines with J gene TRBJ1-1; 12 bases line up with TRBD1. With 4 bases clipped from V and 11 bases from J, the junction kept 12 bases outside the gene matches. From germline, CDR1 is SGHRS and CDR2 YFSETQ. There are 15 residues in the CDR3.

The DNA for the CDR3 is TGCGCCAGCAGCCAAGCGGACAGGGGCGCCGAGGGCTACACCTTC. It translates to CASSQADRGAEGYTF. V is TRBV4-1 and J is TRBJ1-2; TRBD1 matches 9 bases. Trimming took 1 base from V and 8 from J; bases not matched to a gene: 8. The CDR3 extends over 15 amino acids. The germline gives CDR1 MGHRA, CDR2 YSYEKL.

The chain uses TRBV7-9 and TRBJ1-4; a weak D match, TRBD1 (6 bases). The CDR3 has 14 residues. Trimming left V 5 bases short and J 6 bases short, with 13 bases between. Germline CDR1 and CDR2: SEHNR and FQNEAQ (reference sequence). The CDR3 spells CASSRGQSHEKLFF. For the CDR3, the DNA is TGTGCCAGCAGCAGGGGACAATCTCATGAAAAACTGTTTTTT.

The V call is TRBV29-1, the J call TRBJ2-7; D call uncertain. The CDR3 consists of 13 residues. From germline, CDR1 is SQVTM and CDR2 ANQGSEA. The germline V and J ends were trimmed by 1 base and 0 bases, with 7 bases remaining between them. The CDR3 loop is CSVEGPSSYEQYF. Written as DNA, the CDR3 is TGCAGCGTTGAAGGTCCTAGCTCCTACGAGCAGTACTTC.

The chain links TRBV24-1 to TRBJ2-3, with D possibly being TRBD2 (5 bases). Trimming cost V 1 base and J 2 bases, with 9 bases left between them. Germline V CDR1 and CDR2: KGHDR, SFDVKD. The CDR3 runs to 15 residues. The CDR3 DNA sequence: TGTGCCACCAGTGATTTTAAGGGAGTCACAGATACGCAGTATTTT. This encodes CATSDFKGVTDTQYF.

The gene calls are TRBV14 and TRBJ1-2, with D unclear. Germline CDR1 reads SGHDN; CDR2 reads FVKESK. The CDR3 covers 13 residues. V gave up 0 bases and J gave up 8 bases, with 10 bases separating them. In nucleotides, the CDR3 is TGTGCCAGCAGCCAAGAACTGAGGTTGGGCTACACCTTC. It codes for CASSQELRLGYTF.